The subject of this entry is one T cell receptor (beta chain). The sample holds one count of this clone. No antigen is known for it. Nothing much larger sits one base from this clone, and base qualities are not available. This record belongs to a study of lymphopenia after photon versus proton radiotherapy (dated by TCRdb to about 2019). About the study as a whole: Photon and proton radiation therapy were compared by the study for their immunological effects in patients with gastrointestinal tumors who developed high-grade lymphopenia. The cohort included approximately 18 patients with gastrointestinal tumors who developed lymphopenia after receiving either photon or proton therapy. The study aimed to characterize how the two radiation modalities differ in their impact on the immune system.

Preparation of the library involved the immunoSEQ multiplex PCR assay. T cell repertoires were profiled with deep sequencing of rearranged TCR beta loci together with multiparametric flow cytometry. TCRdb provides this immuneACCESS table in a form limited to in-frame rearrangements. Some clones are lacking; in checked studies, under half of them reflect an unresolved V gene, and why the rest are absent is not known. The sample includes under 65,000 clones, with less than 85% observed a single time. Roughly 2.1% of the sample belongs to the ten largest clones. From its cysteine to its phenylalanine, the CDR3 spans 15 amino acids. CDR3 DNA is the only sequence kept; it has 45 bases, read in frame from the first base. Trimmed from V: 1 base; trimmed from J: 3 bases; junction bases lacking a gene match: 3. Looking up the germline V gene (reference sequence) yields CDR1 LNHNV and CDR2 YYDKDF. Overall results and qualifications from the work: The survival association was examined only in patients who died, and the authors described better survival with proton therapy as a possibility, not as a demonstrated result. During treatment, patients who received photon therapy lost naive T cells and TCR diversity and gained effector/memory populations, whereas patients who received proton therapy remained relatively stable. Once the lymphocyte count had reached its nadir, the repertoires of photon-treated patients showed oligoclonal expansion, particularly of CD8+ Temra cells, and this expansion drove the decline in diversity. Across the cohort, among patients who died, a greater drop in TCR diversity after the nadir was inversely correlated with overall survival time.

The TCR sequence derives from a man aged 55-75 years with pancreatic cancer. This chain is built from TRBV15 and TRBJ2-1, and TRBD2 matches 7 of the central bases. This material consisted of peripheral blood, taken from a patient treated with proton-based radiotherapy. The CDR3 protein: CATSRVGGSYNEQFF. The DNA sequence is as follows: TGTGCCACCAGCAGAGTAGGCGGGAGCTACAATGAGCAGTTCTTC.